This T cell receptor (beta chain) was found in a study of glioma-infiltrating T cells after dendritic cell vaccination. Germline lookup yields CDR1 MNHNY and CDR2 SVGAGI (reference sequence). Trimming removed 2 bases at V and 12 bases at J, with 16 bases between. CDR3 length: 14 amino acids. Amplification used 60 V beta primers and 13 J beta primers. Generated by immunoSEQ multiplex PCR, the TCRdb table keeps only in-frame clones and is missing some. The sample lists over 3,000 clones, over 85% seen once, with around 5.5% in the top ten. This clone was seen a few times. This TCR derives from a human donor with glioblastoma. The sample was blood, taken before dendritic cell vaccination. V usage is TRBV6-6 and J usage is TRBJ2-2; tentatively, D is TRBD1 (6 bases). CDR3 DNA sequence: TGTGCCAGCAGTTACGGACAGACAGCGTATCAGCTGTTTTTT. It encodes CASSYGQTAYQLFF.